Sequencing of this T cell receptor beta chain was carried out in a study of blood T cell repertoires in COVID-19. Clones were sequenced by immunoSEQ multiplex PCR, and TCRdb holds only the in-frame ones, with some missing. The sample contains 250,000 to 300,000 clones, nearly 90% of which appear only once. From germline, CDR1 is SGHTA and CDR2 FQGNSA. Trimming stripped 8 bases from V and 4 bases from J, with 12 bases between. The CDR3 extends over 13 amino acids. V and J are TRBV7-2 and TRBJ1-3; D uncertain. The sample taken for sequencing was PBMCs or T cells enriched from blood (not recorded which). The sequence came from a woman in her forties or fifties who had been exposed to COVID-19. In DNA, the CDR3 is TGTGCCAGCCGCTCGAGTCCGGGAAACACCATATATTTT. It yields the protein CASRSSPGNTIYF.